This T cell receptor beta chain was recorded in a study of T-cell memory formation after mild COVID-19 (dated by TCRdb to about 2021). Regarding the study in general: TCR sequence clusters from the two donors were largely donor specific. In a couple of donors, T-cell clones that expanded and contracted after mild COVID-19 were followed by sequencing TCRalpha and TCRbeta repertoires longitudinally. The cohort comprised two young, previously healthy adult volunteers, one female and one male. The investigation overall reported the following: Contracting CD4+ clones were found mainly in CM and EM memory subsets, while CD8+ clones were enriched in EMRA. Whether the second-wave clones peaking on day 37 were SARS-CoV-2 specific was not confirmed. Only a couple of mild cases were covered by the study, and larger cohorts that include severe cases with pre-infection samples were considered necessary. The detection of some responding clones in pre-infection memory suggests that pre-existing cross-reactive memory T cells joined the SARS-CoV-2 response. Clones contracting from day 15 to 85 had balanced CD4/CD8 phenotypes, while a second wave expanding from day 15 to 37 was biased towards CD4+.

This clonotype appeared a few times. Its antigen specificity is not known. Base qualities are not provided; no much larger clone lies one nucleotide away. A distance of 21 bases separates the germline ends of V and J, which lose 4 bases and 4 bases respectively. In the germline V gene, CDR1 corresponds to SGHRS and CDR2 to YFSETQ. The CDR3 holds 18 amino acids from the cysteine to the phenylalanine. Only CDR3 DNA remains: 54 bases, in frame from the first base. Ficoll-Paque density gradient centrifugation was used to isolate PBMCs. Sequenced using an Illumina NovaSeq 6000. Using 5'RACE with constant-segment primers, TCRalpha and TCRbeta cDNA libraries were constructed, with sample barcodes and unique molecular identifiers added in the process. Trizol reagent was used to extract RNA from every sample. Library amplification was performed in two PCR steps, and a second sample barcode and Illumina TruSeq adapters were introduced in the second step. The libraries were sequenced on an Illumina NovaSeq using 2 x 150 bp paired-end reads. Turning to the authors' computational methods: Reads were demultiplexed and collapsed into UMI-guided consensus sequences with migec v1.2.7. Using mixcr v2.1.11, UMI consensuses were aligned to TRA and TRB V and J templates and then assembled into clonotypes. Expanded or contracted clonotypes were those called significant by both edgeR and NoisET, with noise models trained on biological replicates. For edgeR calls, a false discovery rate-adjusted p below 0.01 and a log2 fold-change threshold of 1 were applied. PCA with hierarchical clustering of max-normalized trajectories of the 1000 most abundant clonotypes was used as exploratory dynamics analysis. Separately sequenced CD4+ and CD8+ repertoires were used to assign a CD4 or CD8 phenotype to each responding clone. TCRdb reprocessed the public reads (quality trimming at Q25 with fastp, clone calling with MiXCR) and kept in-frame beta chains. CDR3 protein duplicates are merged, each entry listing the most common genes and DNA. TCRdb's processing, not the study's, gives the V and J calls here. Here the sample has about 560,000 distinct CDR3 sequences; 17% occur a single time. Of the sample, roughly 7.7% falls within the top ten clones.

The sample comprised PBMCs or a T cell subset sorted from them (not recorded which). The V and J segments used are TRBV5-1 and TRBJ2-6; TRBD1 is a weak D gene call, 6 bases matching. This TCR came from an adult woman who had mild COVID-19 (a few samples of this study predate the infection). The sample titles of this study are shuffled in the database, so cell type and time point are left out; the donor was told from shared clones. The nucleotides are TGCGCCAGCAGCATTCTACAGGGTCGTTCGGAAGGGGCCAACGTCCTGACTTTC. The encoded protein is CASSILQGRSEGANVLTF.